This TCR beta chain derives from a study of blood T cell repertoires in COVID-19. This CDR3 region has 14 residues. Trimming took 5 bases from V and 2 from J, leaving 12 bases between them. Germline values: CDR1 SEHNR, CDR2 FQNEAQ (reference sequence). Seattle participants joined during active infection and were tracked over time. Clones were sequenced by immunoSEQ multiplex PCR, and TCRdb holds only the in-frame ones, with some missing. The profile shows 85,000 to 120,000 clones, around 90% of them singletons. The chain joins TRBV7-9 to TRBJ1-2, with D possibly matching TRBD1 (5 bases). Sequencing used peripheral blood. This TCR derives from a woman between 45 and 60 years old with COVID-19, enrolled during active disease. CDR3 sequence (DNA): TGTGCCAGCAGCCCGGACATCTTAAACTATGGCTACACCTTC. This gives the protein CASSPDILNYGYTF.